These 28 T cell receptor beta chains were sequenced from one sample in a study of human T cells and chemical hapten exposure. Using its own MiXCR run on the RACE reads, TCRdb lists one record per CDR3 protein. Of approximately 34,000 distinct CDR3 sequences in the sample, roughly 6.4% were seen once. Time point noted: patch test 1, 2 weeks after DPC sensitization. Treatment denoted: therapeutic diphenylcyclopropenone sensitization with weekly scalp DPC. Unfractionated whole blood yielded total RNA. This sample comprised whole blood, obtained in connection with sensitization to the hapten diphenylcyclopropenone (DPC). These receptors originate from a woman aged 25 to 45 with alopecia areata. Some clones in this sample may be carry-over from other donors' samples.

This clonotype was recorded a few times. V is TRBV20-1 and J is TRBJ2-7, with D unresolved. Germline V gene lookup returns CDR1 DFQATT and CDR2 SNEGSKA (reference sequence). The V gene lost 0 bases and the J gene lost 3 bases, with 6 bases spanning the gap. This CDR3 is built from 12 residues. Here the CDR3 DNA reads TGCAGTGCTAGAGATCCATACTACGAGCAGTACTTC. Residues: CSARDPYYEQYF.

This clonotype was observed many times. The CDR3 here is CASSLSQGAPLNEQFF. The CDR3 DNA reads TGTGCCAGCAGCTTATCTCAGGGGGCGCCTCTAAATGAGCAGTTCTTC. This chain joins TRBV7-2 and TRBJ2-1; 8 bases match TRBD1. V was clipped by 2 bases and J by 7 bases; unmatched bases: 10. Looked up from germline, CDR1 is SGHTA and CDR2 is FQGNSA. This CDR3 comprises 16 residues.

CDR3 amino acids: CASSLASRPNQPQHF. In DNA form, the CDR3 reads TGTGCCAGCAGTTTGGCCAGCAGACCCAATCAGCCCCAGCATTTT. The chain carries TRBV12-3 or TRBV12-4 and TRBJ1-5; D gene ambiguous. The V end lost 3 bases, the J end lost 3 bases, and 12 bases lay between the germline ends. The CDR3 is 15 residues long.

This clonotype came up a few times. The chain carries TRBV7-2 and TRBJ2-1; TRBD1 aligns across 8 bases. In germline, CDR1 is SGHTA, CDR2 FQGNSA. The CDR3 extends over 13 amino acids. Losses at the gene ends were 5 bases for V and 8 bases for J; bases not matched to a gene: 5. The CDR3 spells CASSQDRDDEQFF. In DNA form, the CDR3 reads TGTGCCAGCAGCCAGGACAGGGACGATGAGCAGTTCTTC.

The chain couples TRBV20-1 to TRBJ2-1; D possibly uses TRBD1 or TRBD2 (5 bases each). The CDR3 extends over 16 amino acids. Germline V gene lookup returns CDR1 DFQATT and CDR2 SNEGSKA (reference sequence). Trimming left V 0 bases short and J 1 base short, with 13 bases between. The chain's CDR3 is CSARDPGTYSYNEQFF. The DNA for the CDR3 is TGCAGTGCTAGAGATCCAGGGACGTATTCCTACAATGAGCAGTTCTTC.

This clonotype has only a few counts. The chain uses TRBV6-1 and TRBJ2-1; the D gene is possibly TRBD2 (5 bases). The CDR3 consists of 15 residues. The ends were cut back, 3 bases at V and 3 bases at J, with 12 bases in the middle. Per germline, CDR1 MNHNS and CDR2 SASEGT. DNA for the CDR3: TGTGCCAGCAGTGAGGGGTCTAGCCTCTACAATGAGCAGTTCTTC. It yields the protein CASSEGSSLYNEQFF.

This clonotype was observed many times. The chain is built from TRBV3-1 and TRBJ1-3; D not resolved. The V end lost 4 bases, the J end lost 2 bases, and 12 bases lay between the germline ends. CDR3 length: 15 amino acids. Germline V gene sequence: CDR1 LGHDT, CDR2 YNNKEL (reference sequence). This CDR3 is CASSRKRYAGNTIYF. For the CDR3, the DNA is TGTGCCAGCAGCCGAAAGCGCTATGCTGGAAACACCATATATTTT. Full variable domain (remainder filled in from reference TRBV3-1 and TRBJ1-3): DTAVSQTPKYLVTQMGNDKSIKCEQNLGHDTMYWYKQDSKKFLKIMFSYNNKELIINETVPNRFSPKSPDKAHLNLHINSLELGDSAVYFCASSRKRYAGNTIYFGEGSWLTVV.

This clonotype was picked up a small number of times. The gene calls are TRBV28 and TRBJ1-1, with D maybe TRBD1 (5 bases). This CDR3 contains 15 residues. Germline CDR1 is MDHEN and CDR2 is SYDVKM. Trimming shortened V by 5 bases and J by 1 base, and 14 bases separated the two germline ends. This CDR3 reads CASSRGGRANTEAFF. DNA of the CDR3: TGTGCCAGCAGTCGCGGGGGAAGGGCGAACACTGAAGCTTTCTTT.

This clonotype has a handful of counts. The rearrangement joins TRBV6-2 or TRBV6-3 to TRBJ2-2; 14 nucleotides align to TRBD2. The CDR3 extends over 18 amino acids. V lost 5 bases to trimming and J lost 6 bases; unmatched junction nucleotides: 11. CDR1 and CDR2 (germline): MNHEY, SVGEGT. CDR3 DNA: TGTGCCAGCAGTCCCGGGACTAGCGGGGGCGCCGAGGCCGGGGAGCTGTTTTTT. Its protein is CASSPGTSGGAEAGELFF.

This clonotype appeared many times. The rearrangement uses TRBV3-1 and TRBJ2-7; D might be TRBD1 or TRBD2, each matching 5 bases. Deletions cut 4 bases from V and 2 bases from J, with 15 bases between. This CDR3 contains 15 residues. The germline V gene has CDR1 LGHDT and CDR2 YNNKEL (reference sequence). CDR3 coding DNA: TGTGCCAGCAGCCCCCAATGGGGGACCCCCTACGAGCAGTACTTC. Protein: CASSPQWGTPYEQYF.

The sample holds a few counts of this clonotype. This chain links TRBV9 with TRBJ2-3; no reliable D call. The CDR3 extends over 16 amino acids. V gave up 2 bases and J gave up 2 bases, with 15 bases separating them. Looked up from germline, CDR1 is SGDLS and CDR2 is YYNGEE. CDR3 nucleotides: TGTGCCAGCAGCGTTGAGGACCGACGAGACACAGATACGCAGTATTTT. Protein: CASSVEDRRDTDTQYF.

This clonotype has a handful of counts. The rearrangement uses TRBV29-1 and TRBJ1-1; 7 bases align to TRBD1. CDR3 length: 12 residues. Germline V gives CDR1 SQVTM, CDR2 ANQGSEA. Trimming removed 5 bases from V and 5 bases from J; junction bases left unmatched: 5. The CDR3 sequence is CSVPTGRTEAFF. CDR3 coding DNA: TGCAGCGTTCCGACAGGGAGGACTGAAGCTTTCTTT.

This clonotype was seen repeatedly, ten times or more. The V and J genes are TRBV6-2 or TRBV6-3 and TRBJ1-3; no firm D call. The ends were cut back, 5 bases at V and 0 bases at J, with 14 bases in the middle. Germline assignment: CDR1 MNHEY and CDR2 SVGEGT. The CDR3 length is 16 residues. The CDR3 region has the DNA TGTGCCAGCAGTCCTTCCCTCTTCCGCTCTGGAAACACCATATATTTT. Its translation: CASSPSLFRSGNTIYF.

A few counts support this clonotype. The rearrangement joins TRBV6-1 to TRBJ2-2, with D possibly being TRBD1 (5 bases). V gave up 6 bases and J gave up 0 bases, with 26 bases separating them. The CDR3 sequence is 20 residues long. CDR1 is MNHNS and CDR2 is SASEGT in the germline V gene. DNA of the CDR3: TGTGCCAGCAGCGGGTTGGGGCAGGGAATAGTTAGATCGAACACCGGGGAGCTGTTTTTT. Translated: CASSGLGQGIVRSNTGELFF.

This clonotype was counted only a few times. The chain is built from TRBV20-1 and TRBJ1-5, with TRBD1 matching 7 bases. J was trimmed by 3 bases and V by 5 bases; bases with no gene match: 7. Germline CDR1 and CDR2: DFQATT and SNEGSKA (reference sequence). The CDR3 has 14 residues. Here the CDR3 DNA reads TGCAGTGCTGGGACAGAAGGTTTCAATCAGCCCCAGCATTTT. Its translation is CSAGTEGFNQPQHF.

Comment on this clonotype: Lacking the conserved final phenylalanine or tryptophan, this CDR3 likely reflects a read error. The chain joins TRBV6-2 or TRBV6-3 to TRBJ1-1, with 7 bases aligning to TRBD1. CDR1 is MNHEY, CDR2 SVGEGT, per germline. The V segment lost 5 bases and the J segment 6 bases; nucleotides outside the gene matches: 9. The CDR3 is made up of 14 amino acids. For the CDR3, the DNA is TGTGCCAGCAGTCGGGACAGCGGGTTCTCTGAAGCTTTCTTA. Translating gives CASSRDSGFSEAFL.

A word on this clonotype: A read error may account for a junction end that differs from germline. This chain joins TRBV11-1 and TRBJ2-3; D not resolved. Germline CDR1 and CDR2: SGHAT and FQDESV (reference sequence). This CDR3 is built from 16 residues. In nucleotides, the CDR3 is TGTGCCAACAGCTTAGGTACTTGGCGGAGCACAGATACGCAGTATTTT. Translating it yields CANSLGTWRSTDTQYF.

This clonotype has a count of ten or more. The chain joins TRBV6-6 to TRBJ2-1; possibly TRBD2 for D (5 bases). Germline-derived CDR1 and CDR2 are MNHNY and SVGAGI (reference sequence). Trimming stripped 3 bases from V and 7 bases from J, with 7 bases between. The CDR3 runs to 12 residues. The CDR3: CASSYGGNEQFF. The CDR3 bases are TGTGCCAGCAGTTATGGAGGAAATGAGCAGTTCTTC.

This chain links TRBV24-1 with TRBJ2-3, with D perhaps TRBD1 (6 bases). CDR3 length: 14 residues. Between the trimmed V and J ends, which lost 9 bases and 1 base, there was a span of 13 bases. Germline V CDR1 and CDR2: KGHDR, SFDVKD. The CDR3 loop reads CATGNQGRTDTQYF. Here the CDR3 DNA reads TGTGCCACCGGTAACCAGGGGCGCACAGATACGCAGTATTTT.

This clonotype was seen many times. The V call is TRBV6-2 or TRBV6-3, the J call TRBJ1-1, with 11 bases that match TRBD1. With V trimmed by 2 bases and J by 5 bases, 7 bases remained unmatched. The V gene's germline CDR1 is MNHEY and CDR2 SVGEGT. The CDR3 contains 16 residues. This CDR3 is CASSYPEGQGGTEAFF. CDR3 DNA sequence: TGTGCCAGCAGTTACCCTGAGGGACAGGGGGGAACTGAAGCTTTCTTT.

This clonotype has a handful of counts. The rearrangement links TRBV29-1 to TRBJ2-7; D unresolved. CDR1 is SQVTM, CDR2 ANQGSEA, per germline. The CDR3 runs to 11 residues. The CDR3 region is CTPVMPYEQYF. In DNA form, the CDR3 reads TGCACCCCGGTGATGCCCTACGAGCAGTACTTC.

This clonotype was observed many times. The CDR3 nucleotides read TGCAGTGCTAGAGATCCGTTCAAGGAGAATGAAAAACTGTTTTTT. The encoded protein is CSARDPFKENEKLFF. The rearrangement joins TRBV20-1 to TRBJ1-4; D is undetermined. The germline CDR1 and CDR2 sequences are DFQATT and SNEGSKA (reference sequence). Trimming removed 0 bases at V and 5 bases at J, with 13 bases between. The CDR3 runs 15 residues.

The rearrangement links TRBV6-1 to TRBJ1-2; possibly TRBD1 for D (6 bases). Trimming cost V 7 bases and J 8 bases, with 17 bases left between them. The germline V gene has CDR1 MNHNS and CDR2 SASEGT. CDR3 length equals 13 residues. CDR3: CASNQDRMRGYTF. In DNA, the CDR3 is TGTGCCAGCAACCAAGACAGGATGAGAGGCTACACCTTC.

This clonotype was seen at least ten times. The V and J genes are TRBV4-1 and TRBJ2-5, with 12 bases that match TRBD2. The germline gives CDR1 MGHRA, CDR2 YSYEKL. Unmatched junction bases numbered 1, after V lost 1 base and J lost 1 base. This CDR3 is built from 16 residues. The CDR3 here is CASSQALAGGQETQYF. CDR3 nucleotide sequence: TGCGCCAGCAGCCAAGCACTAGCGGGGGGCCAAGAGACCCAGTACTTC.

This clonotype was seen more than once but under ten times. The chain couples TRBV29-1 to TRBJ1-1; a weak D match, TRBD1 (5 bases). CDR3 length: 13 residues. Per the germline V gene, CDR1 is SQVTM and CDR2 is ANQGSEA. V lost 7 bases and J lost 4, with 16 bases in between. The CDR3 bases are TGCAGCGGGGGACGGACACTTGGCACTGAAGCTTTCTTT. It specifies CSGGRTLGTEAFF.

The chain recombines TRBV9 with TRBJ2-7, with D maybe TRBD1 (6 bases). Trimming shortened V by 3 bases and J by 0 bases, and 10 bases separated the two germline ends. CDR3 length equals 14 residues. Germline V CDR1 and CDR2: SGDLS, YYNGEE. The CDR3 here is CASSEDSSSYEQYF. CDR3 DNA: TGTGCCAGCAGCGAGGACAGCAGCTCCTACGAGCAGTACTTC.

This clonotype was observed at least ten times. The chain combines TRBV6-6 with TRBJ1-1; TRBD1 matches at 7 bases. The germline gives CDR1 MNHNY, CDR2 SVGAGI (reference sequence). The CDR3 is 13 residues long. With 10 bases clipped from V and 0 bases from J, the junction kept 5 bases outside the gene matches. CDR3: CATKGQLNTEAFF. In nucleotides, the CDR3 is TGTGCCACCAAGGGACAGCTGAACACTGAAGCTTTCTTT.

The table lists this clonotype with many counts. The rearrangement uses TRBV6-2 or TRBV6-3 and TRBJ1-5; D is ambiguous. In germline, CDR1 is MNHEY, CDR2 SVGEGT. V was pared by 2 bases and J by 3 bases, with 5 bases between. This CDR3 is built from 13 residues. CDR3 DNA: TGTGCCAGCAGTTACGGGCCCAATCAGCCCCAGCATTTT. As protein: CASSYGPNQPQHF.